This is a list of T cell receptor beta chains from one sample in a study of blood T cell repertoires in COVID-19. Sequencing was performed with immunoSEQ multiplex PCR; in TCRdb, only in-frame clones are kept and a portion is missing. The data contain about 220,000 clones, around four fifths of them singletons. Sequenced sample: peripheral blood. The receptors derive from an elderly woman with COVID-19, enrolled during active disease. Both conserved end residues are part of each CDR3. A D gene is named only where the DNA matches it firmly. Rows give clone size only sometimes, using once, few, many, or a class for an expanded clone.

D,size,V,length,J,DNA,CDR3
-,-,TRBV6-5,14,TRBJ1-2,TGTGCCAGTGTTGGAGGGAGGCGGAACTATGGCTACACCTTC,CASVGGRRNYGYTF
-,-,TRBV6-2/TRBV6-3,13,TRBJ2-5,TGTGCCAGCAGTTACCCAGGGGTAGAGACCCAGTACTTC,CASSYPGVETQYF
-,-,TRBV6-5,15,TRBJ1-4,TGTGCCAGCAGATTTTTGGGGGAGGCGGATGAAAAACTGTTTTTT,CASRFLGEADEKLFF
-,-,TRBV7-9,13,TRBJ2-2,TGTGCCAGCAGGGCTGATAACACCGGGGAGCTGTTTTTT,CASRADNTGELFF
-,once,TRBV6-2/TRBV6-3,13,TRBJ2-5,TGTGCCAGCAGCATGACAGGCCCAGAGACCCAGTACTTC,CASSMTGPETQYF
-,-,TRBV11-3,15,TRBJ2-5,TGTGCCAGCAGCCTAGGTGGGCGGAGGGAAGAGACCCAGTACTTC,CASSLGGRREETQYF
TRBD1,few,TRBV4-1,15,TRBJ1-5,TGCGCCAGCTCCGAAAGGACAGGCGGCAATCAGCCCCAGCATTTT,CASSERTGGNQPQHF
TRBD2,-,TRBV18,16,TRBJ2-7,TGTGCCAGCTCACACTCCTTGACTAGCGGAGACTACGAGCAGTACTTC,CASSHSLTSGDYEQYF
-,-,TRBV5-1,15,TRBJ2-7,TGCGCCAGCAGCTTGTTCTCTGGGAGCTCCTACGAGCAGTACTTC,CASSLFSGSSYEQYF
-,-,TRBV27,19,TRBJ1-6,TGTGCCAGCAGTTTTTACCCCAGGGAGGGGAGCTCCTATAATTCACCCCTCCACTTT,CASSFYPREGSSYNSPLHF
-,-,TRBV27,18,TRBJ1-1,TGTGCCAGCAGTTTCGCCGGGACAACACAGGAGGTGAACACTGAAGCTTTCTTT,CASSFAGTTQEVNTEAFF
-,-,TRBV7-2,14,TRBJ2-7,TGTGCCAGCAGCTTAGGCCCGGGGTCCTACGAGCAGTACTTC,CASSLGPGSYEQYF
-,-,TRBV7-8,15,TRBJ2-5,TGTGCCAGCAGCCCCAGGCCGCGGGGCCAAGAGACCCAGTACTTC,CASSPRPRGQETQYF
-,-,TRBV7-3,13,TRBJ2-3,TGTGCCAGCAGCTTAGAAATAGCGGATACGCAGTATTTT,CASSLEIADTQYF
-,once,TRBV5-4,15,TRBJ1-3,TGTGCCAGCAGCTTGGGGGTCCAGGCCAGAGACACCATATATTTT,CASSLGVQARDTIYF
TRBD1,-,TRBV12-5,14,TRBJ1-1,TGTGCTAGTGGACGCTCCGGGGCACAGGGGCAAGCTTTCTTT,CASGRSGAQGQAFF
TRBD2,-,TRBV6-6,16,TRBJ2-5,TGTGCCAGCAGTCGACTAGCGGGAGGGCCGGGGGAGACCCAGTACTTC,CASSRLAGGPGETQYF
TRBD1,-,TRBV2,13,TRBJ1-2,TGTGCCAGCAGGCTGGGACAGCCATATGGCTACACCTTC,CASRLGQPYGYTF
-,-,TRBV3-1/TRBV3-2,16,TRBJ2-1,TGTGCCAGCAGCCAAGCGGCCGGGGGCTCCTACAATGAGCAGTTCTTC,CASSQAAGGSYNEQFF
-,-,TRBV7-9,12,TRBJ1-1,TGTGCCAGCAGCCGGGGGTACACTGAAGCTTTCTTT,CASSRGYTEAFF
-,-,TRBV18,16,TRBJ1-1,TGTGCCAGCTCACCACTGGGGGGGTCTATTAACACTGAAGCTTTCTTT,CASSPLGGSINTEAFF
TRBD2,-,TRBV7-3,17,TRBJ2-5,TGTGCCAGCAGCCCGGGGCGGTTAGCGGGGTTCCAAGAGACCCAGTACTTC,CASSPGRLAGFQETQYF
TRBD2,-,TRBV20-1,15,TRBJ2-3,TGCAGTGCTAGTGTGACTAGCGGGAGGCCAGATACGCAGTATTTT,CSASVTSGRPDTQYF
TRBD2,-,TRBV19,16,TRBJ2-1,TGTGCCAGTAGTACTCCTCTCGGGAGGGCCGGGAATGAGCAGTTCTTC,CASSTPLGRAGNEQFF
-,-,TRBV3-1/TRBV3-2,16,TRBJ2-7,TGTGCCAGCAGCCAAGGCGGCGGGGACAGATCCTACGAGCAGTACTTC,CASSQGGGDRSYEQYF
TRBD1,-,TRBV9,14,TRBJ1-5,TGTGCCAGCTCACGGGACAGTAGCAATCAGCCCCAGCATTTT,CASSRDSSNQPQHF
TRBD1,-,TRBV6-1,15,TRBJ1-6,TGTGCCAGCAGTGATAGGGACAGGCCTAATTCACCCCTCCACTTT,CASSDRDRPNSPLHF
-,-,TRBV12-3/TRBV12-4,13,TRBJ1-2,TGTGCCAGCAGCCTTCGGGAGGGGTATGGCTACACCTTC,CASSLREGYGYTF
TRBD1,-,TRBV5-1,14,TRBJ1-2,TGCGCCAGCAGCTTTGGGTCGACAGGGAGAGGCTACACCTTC,CASSFGSTGRGYTF
-,-,TRBV27,17,TRBJ2-1,TGTGCCAGCAGTTCTAGCCCCCCGGGCAGCTCCTACAATGAGCAGTTCTTC,CASSSSPPGSSYNEQFF
TRBD1,-,TRBV18,14,TRBJ1-4,TGTGCCAGCTCACCGACAGGGGGCGAAGAAAAACTGTTTTTT,CASSPTGGEEKLFF
-,few,TRBV28,13,TRBJ1-4,TGTGCCAGCAGTACCCCAGCTAATGAAAAACTGTTTTTT,CASSTPANEKLFF
-,-,TRBV2,15,TRBJ2-5,TGTGCCAGCAGTGCAGACTCTGCGTACCAAGAGACCCAGTACTTC,CASSADSAYQETQYF
TRBD1,-,TRBV2,16,TRBJ1-5,TGTGCCAGCAGTAAACAAACAGGGGGCAACAATCAGCCCCAGCATTTT,CASSKQTGGNNQPQHF
TRBD1,-,TRBV27,18,TRBJ2-2,TGTGCCAGCAGCCGAATAGACAGGGAACCAACGAACACCGGGGAGCTGTTTTTT,CASSRIDREPTNTGELFF
TRBD2,-,TRBV7-9,19,TRBJ2-5,TGTGCCAGCAGCCAAAGGTTGCCTAGCGGGGGCCGCTACCAAGAGACCCAGTACTTC,CASSQRLPSGGRYQETQYF
TRBD1,few,TRBV5-1,16,TRBJ1-6,TGCGCCAGCAGCTTAACGGGACAGGATTATAATTCACCCCTCCACTTT,CASSLTGQDYNSPLHF
-,-,TRBV28,16,TRBJ2-7,TGTGCCAGCAGTTTCTCCCTAGGCGTAAACTCCTACGAGCAGTACTTC,CASSFSLGVNSYEQYF
TRBD2,-,TRBV3-1/TRBV3-2,17,TRBJ2-1,TGTGCCAGCAGCCAAGATCGCGGGAGCGGGGGACGGAATGAGCAGTTCTTC,CASSQDRGSGGRNEQFF
-,few,TRBV18,13,TRBJ1-2,TGTGCCAGCTCACCACCTGAAGGGGTCGGCTACACCTTC,CASSPPEGVGYTF
-,-,TRBV4-3,13,TRBJ2-1,TGCGCCAGCAGCCGCGGGATCTTCGATGAGCAGTTCTTC,CASSRGIFDEQFF
-,-,TRBV23-1,16,TRBJ2-4,TGCGCCACCACGAAGACCACAGGGTTTGAAGAGAGCATTCAGTACTTC,CATTKTTGFEESIQYF
-,-,TRBV4-1,14,TRBJ1-2,TGCGCCAGCAGCCAAGAACAGTTCAACTATGGCTACACCTTC,CASSQEQFNYGYTF
-,-,TRBV5-1,17,TRBJ1-1,TGCGCCAGCAGCCCCGCCCCGCAGGGGAGATTGGGGACTGAAGCTTTCTTT,CASSPAPQGRLGTEAFF
TRBD1,-,TRBV24-1,15,TRBJ1-1,TGTGCCACCCAAGGGGGGGACAGGGGATCCACTGAAGCTTTCTTT,CATQGGDRGSTEAFF
-,-,TRBV6-6,14,TRBJ1-1,TGTGCCAGCAGTTCCCCAGGGGTGAACACTGAAGCTTTCTTT,CASSSPGVNTEAFF
TRBD1,-,TRBV7-9,15,TRBJ2-6,TGTGCCAGCAGCGTGGGACAGGCTGGGGCCAACGTCCTGACTTTC,CASSVGQAGANVLTF
TRBD2,-,TRBV6-6,16,TRBJ2-7,TGTGCCAGCAGGCGGACTAGCGGGGAGAGCTCCTACGAGCAGTACTTC,CASRRTSGESSYEQYF
TRBD2,-,TRBV6-5,16,TRBJ2-1,TGTGCCAGCAGTTACTCGCTAGCGGGAGGGGACAATGAGCAGTTCTTC,CASSYSLAGGDNEQFF
TRBD2,-,TRBV5-6,15,TRBJ2-3,TGTGCCAGCAGCACCCTCGGGACTACGGCGGGTACGCAGTATTTT,CASSTLGTTAGTQYF
TRBD2,-,TRBV4-3,17,TRBJ2-3,TGCGCCAGCAGCCCCATCAGTGGGACTAGCGCCGCAGATACGCAGTATTTT,CASSPISGTSAADTQYF
-,-,TRBV5-1,13,TRBJ1-1,TGCGCCAGCAGCATGACAGTAGGCACTGAAGCTTTCTTT,CASSMTVGTEAFF
TRBD1,-,TRBV2,13,TRBJ2-3,TGTGCCAGCAGTCGACAGGGGACAGATACGCAGTATTTT,CASSRQGTDTQYF
-,-,TRBV19,15,TRBJ1-3,TGTGCCAGTAGTACCCCCGGGAGGGGGAGAAACACCATATATTTT,CASSTPGRGRNTIYF
TRBD1,-,TRBV30,13,TRBJ1-2,TGTGCCTGGAGTGGACAGGGGGTGGGTGGCTACACCTTC,CAWSGQGVGGYTF